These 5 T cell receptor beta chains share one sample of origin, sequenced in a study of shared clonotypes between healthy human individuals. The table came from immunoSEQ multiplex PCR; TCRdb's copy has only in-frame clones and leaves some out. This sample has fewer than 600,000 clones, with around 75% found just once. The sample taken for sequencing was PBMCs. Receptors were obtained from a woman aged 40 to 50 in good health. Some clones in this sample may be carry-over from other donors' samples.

The CDR3 nucleotides are TGTGCCAGCAGCTTGCAGGGGATGGCCGGGGAGCTGTTTTTT. Translated, it gives CASSLQGMAGELFF. This chain links TRBV5-4 with TRBJ2-2, with D perhaps TRBD1 (6 bases). Germline lookup yields CDR1 SGHNT and CDR2 YYREEE (reference sequence). The length of the CDR3 is 14 residues. Between the trimmed V and J ends, which lost 1 base and 6 bases, there was a span of 10 bases.

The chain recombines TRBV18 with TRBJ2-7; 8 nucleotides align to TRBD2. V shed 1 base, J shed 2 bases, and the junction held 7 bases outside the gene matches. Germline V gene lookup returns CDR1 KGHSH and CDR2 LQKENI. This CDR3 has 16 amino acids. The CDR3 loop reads CASSPQAAGGPYEQYF. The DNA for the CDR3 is TGTGCCAGCTCACCACAGGCGGCGGGAGGACCCTACGAGCAGTACTTC. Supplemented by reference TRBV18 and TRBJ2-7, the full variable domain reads NAGVMQNPRHLVRRRGQEARLRCSPMKGHSHVYWYRQLPEEGLKFMVYLQKENIIDESGMPKERFSAEFPKEGPSILRIQQVVRGDSAAYFCASSPQAAGGPYEQYFGPGTRLTVT.

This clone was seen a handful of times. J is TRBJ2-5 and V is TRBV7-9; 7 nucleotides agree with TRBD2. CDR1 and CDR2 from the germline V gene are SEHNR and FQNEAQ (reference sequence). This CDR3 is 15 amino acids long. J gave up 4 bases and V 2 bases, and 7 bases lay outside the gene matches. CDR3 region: CASSLQFGRRETQYF. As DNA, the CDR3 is TGTGCCAGCAGCTTACAGTTCGGGAGGAGAGAGACCCAGTACTTC.

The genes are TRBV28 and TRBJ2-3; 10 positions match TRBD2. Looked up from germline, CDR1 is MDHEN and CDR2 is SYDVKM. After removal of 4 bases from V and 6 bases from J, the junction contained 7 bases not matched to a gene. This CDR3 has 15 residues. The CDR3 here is CASSSSSGSWDTQYF. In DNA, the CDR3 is TGTGCCAGCAGTTCCTCTAGCGGGAGTTGGGATACGCAGTATTTT. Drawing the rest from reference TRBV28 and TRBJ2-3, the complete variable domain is DVKVTQSSRYLVKRTGEKVFLECVQDMDHENMFWYRQDPGLGLRLIYFSYDVKMKEKGDIPEGYSVSREKKERFSLILESASTNQTSMYLCASSSSSGSWDTQYFGPGTRLTVL.

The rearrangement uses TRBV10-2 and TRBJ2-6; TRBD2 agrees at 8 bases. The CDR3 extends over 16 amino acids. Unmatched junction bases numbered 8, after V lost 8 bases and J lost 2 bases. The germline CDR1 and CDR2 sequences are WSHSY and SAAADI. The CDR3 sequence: CASGREGLPGANVLTF. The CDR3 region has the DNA TGCGCCAGCGGTCGGGAGGGCCTACCTGGGGCCAACGTCCTGACTTTC.